Listed below are T cell receptor beta chains from one sample, sequenced in a study of T-cell reconstitution after alpha-beta-depleted transplantation in children. TCRdb used MiXCR to reprocess the PCR reads, holding one entry per CDR3 protein. Among 350,000 to 500,000 distinct CDR3 sequences listed, over 40% were seen once. Sequenced here: PBMCs, sampled before TCRalphabeta/CD19-depleted stem cell transplant. Source of these receptors: a girl aged 2-10 years with aplastic anemia, due to receive a stem cell transplant. CDR3s include the opening cysteine and the closing phenylalanine or tryptophan. D genes are given only for firm matches. Where a row states a size, it is once, few, many or the class of an expanded clone; other rows omit it.

clone_size | d_call | j_call | v_call | cdr3_nt | cdr3_aa
- | TRBD1 | TRBJ2-4 | TRBV28 | TGTGCCAGCAGACGACAGGGGGCTAACATTCAGTACTTC | CASRRQGANIQYF
- | - | TRBJ2-4 | TRBV6-5 | TGTGCCAGCAGTTTCGAGGAGGGCTCGGCCAAAAACATTCAGTACTTC | CASSFEEGSAKNIQYF
- | - | TRBJ2-2 | TRBV12-3/TRBV12-4 | TGTGCCAGCAGTGTGCGGACAGTCACCGGGGAGCTGTTTTTT | CASSVRTVTGELFF
- | - | TRBJ1-1 | TRBV5-1 | TGCGCCAGCAGCAGTCCCGGGACGGATAACACTGAAGCTTTCTTT | CASSSPGTDNTEAFF
few | - | TRBJ1-5 | TRBV12-3/TRBV12-4 | TGTGCCAGCAGGGGGGATGATCAGCCCCAGCATTTT | CASRGDDQPQHF
- | - | TRBJ2-5 | TRBV5-1 | TGCGCCAGCAGCTTGGGCCTGGGCGGAGAGACCCAGTACTTC | CASSLGLGGETQYF
- | TRBD2 | TRBJ2-1 | TRBV7-3 | TGTGCCAGCAGCCCTGTGCCTAGCGGGATGAGCTCCTACAATGAGCAGTTCTTC | CASSPVPSGMSSYNEQFF
few | - | TRBJ2-3 | TRBV2 | TGTGCCACCGCGACCAGGGGAACGCAGTATTTT | CATATRGTQYF
few | TRBD2 | TRBJ2-5 | TRBV9 | TGTGCCAGCAGCGTAGGGGCTAGCGGGATACAAGAGACCCAGTACTTC | CASSVGASGIQETQYF
few | - | TRBJ2-1 | TRBV3-1 | TGTGCCAGCAGCCAAGTATCCGAGCAGTTCTTC | CASSQVSEQFF
many | TRBD2 | TRBJ2-1 | TRBV27 | TGTGCCAGCAGTTGGGGGGGAGGAGTGGTCAATGAGCAGTTCTTC | CASSWGGGVVNEQFF
- | - | TRBJ1-5 | TRBV7-2 | TGTGCCAGCAGCTTAGGAGGCCATCGGCCCCAGCATTTT | CASSLGGHRPQHF